These T cell receptor beta chains were read from a single sample in a study of blood T cell repertoires in COVID-19. The data were produced by immunoSEQ multiplex PCR, yet TCRdb's version contains in-frame clones alone and is incomplete. The sample includes around 230,000 clones, 87% seen only once; the top ten take 7.2%. The sequenced sample was peripheral blood. The source of these receptors is a man in his fifties or sixties who had recovered from COVID-19. Each CDR3 is given with its conserved first and last residue. The D gene is left open where the match is weak. Clone sizes are given selectively: once, few, many, or a class where the clone is expanded.

V gene	J gene	clone size	D gene	CDR3 protein
TRBV5-1	TRBJ1-6	.	.	CASSFGGSKNSPLHF
TRBV21-1	TRBJ1-1	.	.	CASSKWPLHLGEAFF
TRBV9	TRBJ1-5	.	.	CASSAREDQPQHF
TRBV19	TRBJ2-6	once	.	CASSIRVRTGANVLTF
TRBV5-4	TRBJ1-5	.	.	CASSVGREQPQHF
TRBV5-1	TRBJ1-2	.	.	CASSPSPYQDYGYTF
TRBV25-1	TRBJ2-5	.	TRBD2	CASSEFGGGKETQYF
TRBV6-5	TRBJ1-1	once	.	CASSYSDRRNTEAFF
TRBV5-1	TRBJ1-4	.	.	CASSLQGFENEKLFF
TRBV14	TRBJ1-6	.	.	CASSQDGSERSPLHF
TRBV21-1	TRBJ1-5	.	.	CATLFTPRDRQGAMDQPQHF
TRBV14	TRBJ2-2	.	.	CASSQTRGGLFF
TRBV5-1	TRBJ2-6	.	TRBD1	CASSLGRTGGNGANVLTF
TRBV27	TRBJ2-7	.	TRBD1	CASSYGQGANEQYF
TRBV6-5	TRBJ2-3	.	TRBD2	CASSPPGLVTDTQYF
TRBV28	TRBJ1-2	.	TRBD1	CASSMTGINYGYTF
TRBV5-4	TRBJ1-3	.	TRBD1	CASSLGQGPGNTIYF
TRBV9	TRBJ1-2	few	.	CASSVGPPNYGYTF
TRBV24-1	TRBJ2-1	.	TRBD1	CATSETTGTVYNEQFF
TRBV3-1/TRBV3-2	TRBJ1-6	.	.	CASSQVTVNSPLHF
TRBV5-1	TRBJ2-1	.	TRBD1	CASSLTGDSYNEQFF
TRBV7-2	TRBJ1-1	.	.	CASSLIGDYTEAFF
TRBV30	TRBJ2-1	.	.	CAWSPGQEQFF
TRBV7-9	TRBJ1-1	.	.	CASRPTGLNTEAFF
TRBV28	TRBJ1-1	once	TRBD1	CASSRDRVGNLAFF
TRBV27	TRBJ2-3	.	.	CASSFASSTDTQYF
TRBV6-6	TRBJ2-1	.	TRBD2	CASSYEGLAGGQLGFF
TRBV18	TRBJ2-3	.	.	CASSLEPDTQYF
TRBV5-1	TRBJ2-1	.	TRBD2	CASSLGSGGINEQFF
TRBV30	TRBJ1-5	few	.	CACQGVGNQPQHF
TRBV18	TRBJ1-5	.	TRBD1	CASAMTGVNQPQHF
TRBV5-1	TRBJ1-3	.	.	CASSFNGELGNTIYF
TRBV25-1	TRBJ1-1	.	.	CASSARLTGVNTEAFF
TRBV21-1	TRBJ2-2	once	.	CASSSKTGPVRNTGELFF
TRBV27	TRBJ1-4	.	.	CASSLFYEDSEKLFF
TRBV7-9	TRBJ1-1	.	.	CASSLKLTEAFF
TRBV11-2	TRBJ2-7	.	TRBD2	CASSLISGGSYEQYF
TRBV24-1	TRBJ2-2	few	TRBD1	CATSRGQGAIGELFF
TRBV5-6	TRBJ2-5	few	.	CASSVQGVAGVRLIGTQYF
TRBV27	TRBJ1-6	.	.	CASSFHGEYSPLHF
TRBV21-1	TRBJ2-1	.	.	CASTRGGHHEQFF
TRBV2	TRBJ2-6	.	.	CASSQDRSGANVLTF
TRBV6-5	TRBJ2-1	.	.	CASSWGDRNEQFF